What follows is one T cell receptor beta chain and its context. This entry comes from a study of early T cells in non-severe SARS-CoV-2 infection. TCRdb analysed the 5' RACE reads with MiXCR anew, one entry per CDR3 protein. Of 65,000 to 80,000 distinct CDR3 sequences listed, roughly an eighth are singletons. Germline lookup yields CDR1 MGHDK and CDR2 SYGVNS. The V end lost 3 bases, the J end lost 7 bases, and 22 bases lay between the germline ends. The CDR3 runs 17 residues. V gene TRBV25-1 combines with J gene TRBJ2-1; D is possibly TRBD1 or TRBD2 (5 bases each). This clonotype was sampled from an adult who was a healthcare worker with PCR-confirmed SARS-CoV-2 infection or an uninfected control (not recorded which). The material sequenced was whole blood. This chain's CDR3 is CASSERGTGPRENEQFF. CDR3 in DNA: TGTGCCAGCAGTGAGAGGGGTACGGGGCCCAGGGAGAATGAGCAGTTCTTC.